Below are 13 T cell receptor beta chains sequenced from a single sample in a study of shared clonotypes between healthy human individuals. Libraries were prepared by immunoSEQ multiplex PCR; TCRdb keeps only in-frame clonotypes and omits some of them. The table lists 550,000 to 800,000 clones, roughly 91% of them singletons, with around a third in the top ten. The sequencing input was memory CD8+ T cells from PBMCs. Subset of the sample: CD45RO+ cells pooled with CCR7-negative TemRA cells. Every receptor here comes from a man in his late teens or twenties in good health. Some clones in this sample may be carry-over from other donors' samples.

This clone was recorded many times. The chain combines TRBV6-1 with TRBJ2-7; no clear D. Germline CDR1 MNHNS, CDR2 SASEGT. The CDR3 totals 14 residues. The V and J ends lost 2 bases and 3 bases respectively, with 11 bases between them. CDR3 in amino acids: CASSERQVIYEQYF. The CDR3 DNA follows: TGTGCCAGCAGTGAACGGCAGGTGATCTACGAGCAGTACTTC.

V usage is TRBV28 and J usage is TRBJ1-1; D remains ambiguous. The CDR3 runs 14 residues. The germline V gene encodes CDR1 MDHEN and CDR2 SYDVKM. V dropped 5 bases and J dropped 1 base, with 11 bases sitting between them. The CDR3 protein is CASSPWTENTEAFF. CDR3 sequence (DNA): TGTGCCAGCAGTCCATGGACCGAGAACACTGAAGCTTTCTTT.

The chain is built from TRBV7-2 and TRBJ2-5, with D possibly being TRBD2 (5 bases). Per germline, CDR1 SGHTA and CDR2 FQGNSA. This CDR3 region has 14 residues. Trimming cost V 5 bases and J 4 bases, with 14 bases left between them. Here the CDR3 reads CASSAQLDGETQYF. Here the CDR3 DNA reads TGTGCCAGCAGCGCCCAACTAGACGGAGAGACCCAGTACTTC.

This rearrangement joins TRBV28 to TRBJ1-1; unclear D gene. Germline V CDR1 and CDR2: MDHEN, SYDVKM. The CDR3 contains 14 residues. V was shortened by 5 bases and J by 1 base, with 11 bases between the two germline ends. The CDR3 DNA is TGTGCCAGCAGTCGCAGGCTGGGGAACACTGAAGCTTTCTTT. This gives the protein CASSRRLGNTEAFF.

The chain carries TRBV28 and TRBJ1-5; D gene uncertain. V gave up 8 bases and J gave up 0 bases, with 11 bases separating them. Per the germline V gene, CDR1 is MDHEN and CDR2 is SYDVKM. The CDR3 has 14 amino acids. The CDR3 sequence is CASQVVTSNQPQHF. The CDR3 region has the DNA TGTGCCAGCCAGGTAGTGACTAGCAATCAGCCCCAGCATTTT.

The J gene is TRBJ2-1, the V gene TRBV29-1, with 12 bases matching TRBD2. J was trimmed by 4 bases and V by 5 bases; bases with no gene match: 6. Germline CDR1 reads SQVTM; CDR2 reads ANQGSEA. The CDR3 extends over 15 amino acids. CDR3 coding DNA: TGCAGCGTTCTGACTAGCGGGAGTGTGTACAATGAGCAGTTCTTC. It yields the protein CSVLTSGSVYNEQFF.

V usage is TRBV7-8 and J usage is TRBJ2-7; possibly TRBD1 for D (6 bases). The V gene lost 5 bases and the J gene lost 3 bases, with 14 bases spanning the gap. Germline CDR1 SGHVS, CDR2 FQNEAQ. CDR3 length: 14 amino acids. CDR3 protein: CASSPRDKIYEQYF. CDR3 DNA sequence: TGTGCCAGCAGCCCACGGGACAAGATCTACGAGCAGTACTTC.

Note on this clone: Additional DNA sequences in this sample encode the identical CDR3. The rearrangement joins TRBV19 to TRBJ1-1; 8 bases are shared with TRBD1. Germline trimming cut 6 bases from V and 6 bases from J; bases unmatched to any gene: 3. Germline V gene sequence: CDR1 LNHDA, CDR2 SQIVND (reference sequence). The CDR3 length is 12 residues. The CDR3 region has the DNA TGTGCCAGTAGCCCAGGGGGCCCTGAAGCTTTCTTT. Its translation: CASSPGGPEAFF.

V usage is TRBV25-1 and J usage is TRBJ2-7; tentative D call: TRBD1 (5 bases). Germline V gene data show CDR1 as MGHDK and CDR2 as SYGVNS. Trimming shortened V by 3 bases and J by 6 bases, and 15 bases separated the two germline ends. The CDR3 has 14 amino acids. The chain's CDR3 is CASSDPGAAAEQYF. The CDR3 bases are TGTGCCAGCAGTGACCCTGGGGCAGCCGCCGAGCAGTACTTC.

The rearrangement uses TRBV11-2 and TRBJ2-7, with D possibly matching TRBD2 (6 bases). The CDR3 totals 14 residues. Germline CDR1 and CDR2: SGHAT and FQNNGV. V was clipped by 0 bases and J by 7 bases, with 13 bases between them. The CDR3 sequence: CASSLDRGGPEQYF. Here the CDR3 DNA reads TGTGCCAGCAGCTTAGATCGGGGAGGACCAGAGCAGTACTTC.

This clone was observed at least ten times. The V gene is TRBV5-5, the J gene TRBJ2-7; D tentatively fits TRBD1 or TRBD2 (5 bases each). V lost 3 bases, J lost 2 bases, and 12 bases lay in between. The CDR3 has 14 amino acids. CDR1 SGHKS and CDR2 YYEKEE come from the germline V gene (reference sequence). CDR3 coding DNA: TGTGCCAGCAGCTCCGGGACGGCCGCCTACGAGCAGTACTTC. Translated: CASSSGTAAYEQYF.

DNA of the CDR3: TGTGCCAGCAGTTTATCTCCTAGCGGGAGTGGGGCCCAGTACTTC. It specifies CASSLSPSGSGAQYF. The chain carries TRBV28 and TRBJ2-5; 10 positions agree with TRBD2. The V segment lost 1 base and the J segment 9 bases; nucleotides outside the gene matches: 8. The V gene's germline CDR1 is MDHEN and CDR2 SYDVKM. This CDR3 spans 15 amino acids.

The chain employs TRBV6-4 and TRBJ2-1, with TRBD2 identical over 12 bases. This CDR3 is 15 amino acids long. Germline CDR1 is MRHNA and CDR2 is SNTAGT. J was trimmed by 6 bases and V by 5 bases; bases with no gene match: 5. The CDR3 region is CASSLAGGPSNEQFF. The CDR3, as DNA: TGTGCCAGCAGTCTAGCGGGAGGGCCGTCCAATGAGCAGTTCTTC.